These 14 T cell receptor beta chains originate from one sample sequenced in a study of cytomegalovirus exposure and HLA in healthy donors. Data came from immunoSEQ multiplex PCR; TCRdb stores just in-frame clones and leaves some out. Of about 110,000 clones in the sample, approximately 85% were seen once. The specimen sequenced was PBMCs. All receptors derive from a woman aged 18-30 years in good health and CMV-seronegative.

This clone is a singleton in its sample. The chain joins TRBV29-1 to TRBJ2-3; 13 nucleotides match TRBD2. The CDR3 is made up of 14 amino acids. CDR1 is SQVTM, CDR2 ANQGSEA, per germline. V was pared by 8 bases and J by 6 bases, with 8 bases of the junction left unmatched. The CDR3 region has the DNA TGCAGCCTTGGACTAGCGGGGGCGGGGGATACGCAGTATTTT. The encoded protein is CSLGLAGAGDTQYF.

The gene calls are TRBV7-6 and TRBJ2-7, with TRBD1 identical over 8 bases. With 1 base clipped from V and 1 base from J, the junction kept 12 bases outside the gene matches. Germline V lookup: CDR1 SGHVS, CDR2 FNYEAQ. The CDR3 contains 18 residues. The CDR3 sequence is CASSLGTGSEGRSYEQYF. For the CDR3, the DNA is TGTGCCAGCAGCTTAGGGACAGGGAGCGAAGGACGTTCCTACGAGCAGTACTTC.

The chain has TRBV27 and TRBJ1-1; D is ambiguous. Germline assignment: CDR1 MNHEY and CDR2 SMNVEV (reference sequence). Trimming left V 2 bases short and J 1 base short, with 5 bases between. The CDR3 runs 13 residues. The CDR3 loop reads CASSLTPNTEAFF. CDR3 nucleotide sequence: TGTGCCAGCAGTTTAACACCGAACACTGAAGCTTTCTTT.

CDR3 sequence: CASSDSLTTHYNEQFF. As DNA, the CDR3 is TGTGCCAGCAGTGACTCTCTGACTACCCACTACAATGAGCAGTTCTTC. This sequence joins TRBV6-4 and TRBJ2-1; D is possibly TRBD2 (5 bases). The CDR3 is made up of 16 amino acids. Germline assignment: CDR1 MRHNA and CDR2 SNTAGT. Trimming removed 0 bases from V and 3 bases from J, with 12 bases in between.

The chain uses TRBV9 and TRBJ1-3; 8 bases agree with TRBD1. V was clipped by 0 bases and J by 0 bases; unmatched bases: 2. From germline, CDR1 is SGDLS and CDR2 YYNGEE. The CDR3 runs 16 residues. CDR3 protein: CASSVGDRFSGNTIYF. The CDR3 DNA is TGTGCCAGCAGCGTAGGGGACAGGTTCTCTGGAAACACCATATATTTT.

The chain links TRBV19 to TRBJ2-7, with 9 nucleotides matching TRBD2. Germline assignment: CDR1 LNHDA and CDR2 SQIVND (reference sequence). V lost 3 bases, J lost 7 bases, and 10 bases stayed unmatched. The CDR3 length is 15 residues. CDR3 nucleotide sequence: TGTGCCAGTAGTATTGGAGCGGGGGGCCGGGGAGAGCAGTACTTC. Its protein is CASSIGAGGRGEQYF.

This clone was counted at least ten times. The V gene is TRBV6-4, the J gene TRBJ2-3, with 9 bases that match TRBD1. The germline V gene encodes CDR1 MRHNA and CDR2 SNTAGT. V lost 3 bases to trimming and J lost 2 bases; unmatched junction nucleotides: 0. The CDR3 totals 14 residues. The CDR3 protein is CASSEQGATDTQYF. The CDR3 DNA sequence: TGTGCCAGCAGTGAACAGGGGGCCACAGATACGCAGTATTTT.

In its sample, this clone was seen many times. V is TRBV10-3 and J is TRBJ2-7; D possibly corresponds to TRBD1 (5 bases). Germline V gene sequence: CDR1 ENHRY, CDR2 SYGVKD. This CDR3 region has 11 residues. Trimming removed 4 bases at V and 5 bases at J, with 6 bases between. The CDR3 protein is CAISGGDEQYF. CDR3 nucleotide sequence: TGTGCCATCAGTGGGGGCGACGAGCAGTACTTC.

This chain connects TRBV7-2 to TRBJ2-1, with D maybe TRBD2 (5 bases). CDR3 length equals 15 residues. From germline, CDR1 is SGHTA and CDR2 FQGNSA. Deletions cut 5 bases from V and 5 bases from J, with 16 bases between. Here the CDR3 reads CASSLWEKSNNEQFF. In nucleotides, the CDR3 is TGTGCCAGCAGCCTGTGGGAGAAATCGAACAATGAGCAGTTCTTC.

The V call is TRBV5-4, the J call TRBJ1-4; D is perhaps TRBD1 (6 bases). The CDR3 is made up of 17 amino acids. The germline V gene has CDR1 SGHNT and CDR2 YYREEE (reference sequence). Trimming removed 2 bases at V and 0 bases at J, with 14 bases between. Here the CDR3 reads CASSLRTEIATNEKLFF. CDR3 sequence (DNA): TGTGCCAGCAGCTTACGGACAGAGATTGCAACTAATGAAAAACTGTTTTTT.

The chain employs TRBV6-1 and TRBJ2-1; D perhaps matches TRBD1 (5 bases). Trimming shortened V by 2 bases and J by 6 bases, and 11 bases separated the two germline ends. This CDR3 comprises 14 residues. Germline lookup yields CDR1 MNHNS and CDR2 SASEGT. The CDR3 DNA sequence: TGTGCCAGCAGTGAAAGAGACAGTCTCAATGAGCAGTTCTTC. It encodes CASSERDSLNEQFF.

This chain joins TRBV5-1 and TRBJ1-1, with no clear D. The CDR3 covers 14 residues. Germline CDR1 is SGHRS and CDR2 is YFSETQ. V lost 0 bases and J lost 6, with 12 bases in between. CDR3 sequence (DNA): TGCGCCAGCAGCTTGGACGGGTCCGGGGCTGAAGCTTTCTTT. Translated: CASSLDGSGAEAFF.

The genes are TRBV6-5 and TRBJ2-7, with D possibly being TRBD1 (6 bases). Per the germline V gene, CDR1 is MNHEY and CDR2 is SVGAGI. Trimming left V 4 bases short and J 0 bases short, with 13 bases between. This CDR3 contains 15 residues. The CDR3 spells CASSSGQYRSYEQYF. The CDR3 DNA follows: TGTGCCAGCAGTTCTGGACAGTATCGCTCCTACGAGCAGTACTTC.

V and J are TRBV5-1 and TRBJ2-3, with 11 positions matching TRBD2. CDR3 size: 16 residues. V lost 6 bases and J lost 1; bases outside the gene matches: 7. Per the germline V gene, CDR1 is SGHRS and CDR2 is YFSETQ. The CDR3 sequence: CASTPQTSGGTDTQYF. CDR3 coding DNA: TGCGCCAGCACCCCTCAGACTAGCGGGGGCACAGATACGCAGTATTTT.